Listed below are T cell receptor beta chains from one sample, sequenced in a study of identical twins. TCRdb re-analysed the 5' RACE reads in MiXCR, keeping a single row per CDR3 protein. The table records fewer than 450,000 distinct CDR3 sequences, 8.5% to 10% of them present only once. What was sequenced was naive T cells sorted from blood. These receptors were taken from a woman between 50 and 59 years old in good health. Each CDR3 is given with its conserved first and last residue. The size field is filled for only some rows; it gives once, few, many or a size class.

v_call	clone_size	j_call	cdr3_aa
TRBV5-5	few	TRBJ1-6	CASSLSPGDSPLHF
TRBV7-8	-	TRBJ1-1	CASKKQERMNTEAFF
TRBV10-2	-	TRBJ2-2	CASSEPGAGRGTGELFF
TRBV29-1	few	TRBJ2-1	CSAKGALAGVYNEQFF
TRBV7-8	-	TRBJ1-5	CASSLAGVSRNQPQHF
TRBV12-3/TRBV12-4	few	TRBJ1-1	CASSLAGQGTTEAFF
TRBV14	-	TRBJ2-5	CASSHRGRGQRETQYF
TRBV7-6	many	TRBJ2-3	CASSSPGLAGGRTDTQYF
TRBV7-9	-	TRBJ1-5	CASSLGVRGNQPQHF
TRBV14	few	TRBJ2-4	CASSQEGNAGGAIQYF
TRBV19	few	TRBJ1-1	CASRHAFHRVPGRNTEAFF
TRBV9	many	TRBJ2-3	CASADSGIADTQYF
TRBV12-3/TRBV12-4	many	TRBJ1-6	CASSLATGSPLHF
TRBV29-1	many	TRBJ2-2	CSVEEQANTGELFF
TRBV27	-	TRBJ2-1	CASSFAGSWNEQFF
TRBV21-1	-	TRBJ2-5	CASGPTGEETQYF
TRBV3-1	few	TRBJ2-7	CASSQVRQGEQYF
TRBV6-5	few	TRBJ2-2	CASSSRENTGELFF
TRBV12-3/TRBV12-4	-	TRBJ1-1	CASMDRTNTEAFF
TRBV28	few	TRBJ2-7	CASSPGQFSYEQYF
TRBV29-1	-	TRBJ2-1	CSVVGGSYNEQFF
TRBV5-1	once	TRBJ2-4	CASSLGIGKNIQYF
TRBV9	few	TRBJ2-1	CASSVAGGYSEQFF
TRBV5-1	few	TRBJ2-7	CASSYRDRVHEQYF
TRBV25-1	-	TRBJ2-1	CASSFHSGRGNEQFF
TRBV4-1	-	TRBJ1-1	CASSQERGPYTEAFF
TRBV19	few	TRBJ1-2	CASSIWKTAGENYGYTF
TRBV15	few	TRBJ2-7	CATSREGGVYSYEQYF
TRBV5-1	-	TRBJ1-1	CASRTRDPGMNTEAFF
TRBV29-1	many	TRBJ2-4	CSVRRAGNIQYF
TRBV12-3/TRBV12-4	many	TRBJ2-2	CASSFPHFTRLVGELFF
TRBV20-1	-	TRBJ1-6	CSASPTGDPYNSPLHF
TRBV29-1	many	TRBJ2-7	CSVLTDRASSYEQYF
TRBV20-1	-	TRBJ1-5	CSARDPVGGGDQPQHF
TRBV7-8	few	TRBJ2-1	CASSLGRQGGNEQFF
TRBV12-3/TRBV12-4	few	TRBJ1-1	CASSSNTGGVF